This TCR beta chain was recovered during a study of T-cell memory formation after mild COVID-19. General observations from the study: Some clones that responded turned up in pre-infection memory, which suggests that cross-reactive memory joined in. The CD4+ clones that contracted clustered mainly within CM and EM, and the CD8+ clones concentrated in EMRA.

This clonotype was seen only a few times. Its matching antigen is unknown. Constant-segment primers and 5'RACE yielded cDNA libraries for TCR alpha and TCR beta, each carrying sample barcodes and UMIs. TCRdb itself ran the 5' RACE reads through MiXCR, one entry per CDR3 protein. The repertoire holds just over 300,000 distinct CDR3 sequences, roughly 21% seen once, with 20% to 25% in the top ten. This clonotype was obtained from a man younger than 35 who had mild COVID-19 (a few samples of this study predate the infection). Cell type and time point are not known. The specimen sequenced was PBMCs or a T cell subset sorted from them (not recorded which).

CDR3 sequence reads: CASSAQDRVWSGEQYF. In DNA, the CDR3 is TGTGCCAGCAGCGCCCAGGACAGGGTTTGGTCTGGGGAGCAGTACTTC. The chain uses TRBV7-9 and TRBJ2-7, with 8 positions matching TRBD1. Germline CDR1 and CDR2: SEHNR and FQNEAQ (reference sequence). J lost 7 bases, V lost 5 bases, and 16 bases had no gene match. The length of the CDR3 is 16 residues.